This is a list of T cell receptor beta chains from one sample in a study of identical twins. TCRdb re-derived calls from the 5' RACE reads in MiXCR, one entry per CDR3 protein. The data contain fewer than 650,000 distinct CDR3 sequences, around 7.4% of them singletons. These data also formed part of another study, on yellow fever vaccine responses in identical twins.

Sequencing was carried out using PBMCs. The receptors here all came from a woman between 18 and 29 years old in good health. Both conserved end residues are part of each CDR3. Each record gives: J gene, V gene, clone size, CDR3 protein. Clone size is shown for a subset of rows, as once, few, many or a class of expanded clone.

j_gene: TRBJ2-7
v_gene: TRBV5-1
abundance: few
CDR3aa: CASSLGPVGYEQYF

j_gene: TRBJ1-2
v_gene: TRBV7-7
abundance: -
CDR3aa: CASSPLIVDSFHGYTF

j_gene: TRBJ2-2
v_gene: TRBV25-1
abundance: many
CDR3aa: CASSEYSSGELFF

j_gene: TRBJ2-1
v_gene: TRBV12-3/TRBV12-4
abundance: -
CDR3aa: CASSSRGRAGEQFF

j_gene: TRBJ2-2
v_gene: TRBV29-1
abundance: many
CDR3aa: CSVGLVAGGISTGELFF

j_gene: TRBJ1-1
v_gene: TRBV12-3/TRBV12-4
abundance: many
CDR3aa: CASSPKQGTGGNTEAFF

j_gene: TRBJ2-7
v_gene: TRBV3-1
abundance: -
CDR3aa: CASSQGRRRSSYEQYF

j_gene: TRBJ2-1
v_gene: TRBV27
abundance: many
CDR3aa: CASSLSGTGGLAGYNEQFF

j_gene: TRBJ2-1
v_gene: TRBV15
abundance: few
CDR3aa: CATSAWSGGGNEQFF

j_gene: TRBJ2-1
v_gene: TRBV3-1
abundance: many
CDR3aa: CASSQAREQFF

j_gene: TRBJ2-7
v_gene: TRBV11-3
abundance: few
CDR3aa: CASSLLSPGLGSYEQYF

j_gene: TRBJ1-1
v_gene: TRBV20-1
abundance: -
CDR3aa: CSARDNPGPNTEAFF

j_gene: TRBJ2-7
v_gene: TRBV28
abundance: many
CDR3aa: CASSIRAGNEQYF

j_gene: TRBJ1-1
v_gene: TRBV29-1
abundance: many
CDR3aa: CSVSLQGTEAFF

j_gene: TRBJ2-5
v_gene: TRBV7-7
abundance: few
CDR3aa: CASSLGPVQETQYF

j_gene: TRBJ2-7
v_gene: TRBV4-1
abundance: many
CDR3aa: CASSSHRGTYEQYF

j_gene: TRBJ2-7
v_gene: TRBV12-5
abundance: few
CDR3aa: CASGWNYEQYF

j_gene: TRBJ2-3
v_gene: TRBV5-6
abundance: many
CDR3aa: CASSLMRPRTDTQYF

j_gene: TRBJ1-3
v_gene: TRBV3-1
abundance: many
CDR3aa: CASSQVRGNTIYF

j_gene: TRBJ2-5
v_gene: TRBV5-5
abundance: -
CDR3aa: CASSWEGPETQYF

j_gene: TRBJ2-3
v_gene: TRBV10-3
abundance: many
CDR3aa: CAISDPGLADTDTQYF

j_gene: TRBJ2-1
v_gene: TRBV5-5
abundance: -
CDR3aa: CASSLQAGGTYNEQFF

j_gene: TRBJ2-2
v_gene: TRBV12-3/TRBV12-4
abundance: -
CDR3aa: CASSPTARGTGELFF

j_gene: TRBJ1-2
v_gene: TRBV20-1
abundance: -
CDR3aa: CSATPGTANYGYTF

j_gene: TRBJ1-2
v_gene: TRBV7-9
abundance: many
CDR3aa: CASSSPRDITTNYGYTF

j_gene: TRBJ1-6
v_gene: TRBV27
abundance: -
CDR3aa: CASSLGTLYSPLHF

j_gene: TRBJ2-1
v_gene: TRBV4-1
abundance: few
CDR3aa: CASSQVWLAYNEQFF

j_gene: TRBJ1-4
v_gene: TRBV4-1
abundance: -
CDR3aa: CASSDSRVGNEKLFF

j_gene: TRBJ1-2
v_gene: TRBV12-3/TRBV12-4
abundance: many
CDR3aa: CASTRTGVRYDGYTF

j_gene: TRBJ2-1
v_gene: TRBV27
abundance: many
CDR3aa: CASSFAGRMYGYNEQFF

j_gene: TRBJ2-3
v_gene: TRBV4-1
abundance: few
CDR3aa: CASSHQGLTDTQYF

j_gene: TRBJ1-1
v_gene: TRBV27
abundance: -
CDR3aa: CASRTYDAYTEAFF

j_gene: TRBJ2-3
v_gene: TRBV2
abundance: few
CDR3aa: CARAAGTSTDTQYF

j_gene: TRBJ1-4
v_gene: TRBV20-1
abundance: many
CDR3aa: CSASKQGANEKLFF

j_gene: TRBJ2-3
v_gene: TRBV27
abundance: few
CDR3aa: CASGAGLAGGTDTQYF

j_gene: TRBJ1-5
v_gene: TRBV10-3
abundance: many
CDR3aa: CAAGLGDQPQHF

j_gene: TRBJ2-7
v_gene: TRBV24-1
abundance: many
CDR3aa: CATSDGGEQYF

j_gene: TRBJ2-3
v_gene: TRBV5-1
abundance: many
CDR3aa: CASSLDLPDTQYF

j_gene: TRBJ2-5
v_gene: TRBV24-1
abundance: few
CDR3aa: CATSARGSGGETQYF

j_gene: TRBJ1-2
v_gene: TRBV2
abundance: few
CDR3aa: CASSGAGYTF

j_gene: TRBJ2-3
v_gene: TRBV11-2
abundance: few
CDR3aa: CASSFEGIASGRAVKAYTQYF

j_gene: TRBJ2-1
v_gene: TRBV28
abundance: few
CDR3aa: CASLSPLHSYNEQFF

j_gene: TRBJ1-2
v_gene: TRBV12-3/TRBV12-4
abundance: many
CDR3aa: CASSFGPGGYTF

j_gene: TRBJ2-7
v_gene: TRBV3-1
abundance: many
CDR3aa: CASSQDRARNYEQYF

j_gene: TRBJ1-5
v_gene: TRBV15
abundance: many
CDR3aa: CATSPGTGGGQPQHF

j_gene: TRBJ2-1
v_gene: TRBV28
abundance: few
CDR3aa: CASSITLGQGAQNEQFF

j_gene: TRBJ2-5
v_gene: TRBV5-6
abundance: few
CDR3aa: CASILAGVQETQYF

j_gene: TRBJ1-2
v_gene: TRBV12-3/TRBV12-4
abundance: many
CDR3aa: CASSLAGQVYGYTF

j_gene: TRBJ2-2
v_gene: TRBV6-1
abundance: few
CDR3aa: CASRPPGTMAGELFF

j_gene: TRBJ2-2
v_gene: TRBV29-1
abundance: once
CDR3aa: CSVVKYTGELFF

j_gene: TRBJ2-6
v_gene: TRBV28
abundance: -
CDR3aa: CASRPRGQGSGANVLTF

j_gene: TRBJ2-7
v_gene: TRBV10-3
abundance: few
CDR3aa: CAISPVSGDYEQYF